This TCR beta chain was obtained from a study of cytomegalovirus exposure and HLA in healthy donors. The PCR contained 60 Vbeta and 13 Jbeta primers. The assay was immunoSEQ multiplex PCR, and TCRdb's table has in-frame clones only and misses some. The sample carries some 130,000 clones, around nine tenths recorded once. V shed 6 bases, J shed 6 bases, and the junction held 2 bases outside the gene matches. Germline CDR1 and CDR2: SEHNR and FQNEAQ (reference sequence). CDR3 length: 12 residues. The sequence came from a woman aged 30 to 39 in good health and CMV-seronegative. This chain uses TRBV7-9 with TRBJ2-1; 7 bases agree with TRBD1. The sequencing input was PBMCs. The CDR3 is CASRNRGNEQFF. The CDR3 DNA reads as TGTGCCAGCAGAAACAGGGGCAATGAGCAGTTCTTC.